The rows below give T cell receptor beta chains drawn from one sample of a study of response to subunit inactivated influenza vaccine. TCRdb re-analysed the RT-PCR reads in MiXCR, keeping a single row per CDR3 protein. Of approximately 480,000 distinct CDR3 sequences listed, 10% to 11% were seen once; the top ten hold roughly 12%. Sequencing was performed on PBMCs from blood, taken 45 days after vaccination. Receptor source: a man aged 45 to 65 who received an inactivated influenza vaccine. The CDR3 runs from the conserved cysteine through the conserved F or W. D genes are given only for firm matches.

v_gene: TRBV4-3
j_gene: TRBJ1-6
d_gene: .
CDR3aa: CASSQGASMGRSPLHF

v_gene: TRBV6-1
j_gene: TRBJ2-7
d_gene: TRBD1
CDR3aa: CASAGTEVYEQYF

v_gene: TRBV7-2
j_gene: TRBJ1-2
d_gene: .
CDR3aa: CASSLALGTTIYGYTF

v_gene: TRBV7-2
j_gene: TRBJ2-1
d_gene: TRBD2
CDR3aa: CASSYGGGLAGVNEQFF

v_gene: TRBV4-2
j_gene: TRBJ2-2
d_gene: .
CDR3aa: CASSQLIYTGELFF

v_gene: TRBV12-3/TRBV12-4
j_gene: TRBJ1-6
d_gene: TRBD1
CDR3aa: CASSRGESPLHF

v_gene: TRBV12-3/TRBV12-4
j_gene: TRBJ2-1
d_gene: .
CDR3aa: CASSLSRDGNEQFF

v_gene: TRBV5-6
j_gene: TRBJ2-1
d_gene: .
CDR3aa: CASSYIQGRQDNEQFF

v_gene: TRBV15
j_gene: TRBJ2-3
d_gene: .
CDR3aa: CATSRDPGAGGPDTQYF

v_gene: TRBV7-2
j_gene: TRBJ2-2
d_gene: TRBD2
CDR3aa: CASSPDSGSTGELFF

v_gene: TRBV7-2
j_gene: TRBJ1-2
d_gene: TRBD1
CDR3aa: CASSEVQGDYGYTF

v_gene: TRBV2
j_gene: TRBJ2-7
d_gene: .
CDR3aa: CASRVRLTGLEQYF

v_gene: TRBV18
j_gene: TRBJ2-7
d_gene: TRBD1
CDR3aa: CASSPLGTGGPEQYF

v_gene: TRBV3-1
j_gene: TRBJ2-3
d_gene: TRBD2
CDR3aa: CASSRGTSESTDTQYF

v_gene: TRBV7-9
j_gene: TRBJ2-5
d_gene: .
CDR3aa: CASATVRETQYF

v_gene: TRBV6-2/TRBV6-3
j_gene: TRBJ2-7
d_gene: TRBD2
CDR3aa: CASSYGLAVSYEQYF

v_gene: TRBV7-9
j_gene: TRBJ2-2
d_gene: .
CDR3aa: CASSKFGEPFF

v_gene: TRBV7-2
j_gene: TRBJ2-7
d_gene: .
CDR3aa: CASSRGQTYEQYF

v_gene: TRBV20-1
j_gene: TRBJ1-2
d_gene: TRBD1
CDR3aa: CSAKGTVYGYTF

v_gene: TRBV15
j_gene: TRBJ2-7
d_gene: TRBD1
CDR3aa: CATSREVGQGYEQYF

v_gene: TRBV6-2/TRBV6-3
j_gene: TRBJ2-6
d_gene: TRBD1
CDR3aa: CASSYLGRQGPSGANVLTF

v_gene: TRBV6-1
j_gene: TRBJ2-1
d_gene: TRBD1
CDR3aa: CASSRAMGQGIYEQFF

v_gene: TRBV6-2/TRBV6-3
j_gene: TRBJ2-7
d_gene: .
CDR3aa: CASSYSRAPGRTYEQYF

v_gene: TRBV6-5
j_gene: TRBJ2-7
d_gene: .
CDR3aa: CASSYVDGSYEQYF

v_gene: TRBV14
j_gene: TRBJ1-6
d_gene: .
CDR3aa: CASSRLGGRNSPLHF

v_gene: TRBV15
j_gene: TRBJ2-1
d_gene: TRBD1
CDR3aa: CATSRDKETGNFDEQFF

v_gene: TRBV10-3
j_gene: TRBJ2-1
d_gene: TRBD2
CDR3aa: CASLGTSNLNEQFF

v_gene: TRBV5-1
j_gene: TRBJ2-5
d_gene: TRBD1
CDR3aa: CASSPGQIQETQYF

v_gene: TRBV6-6
j_gene: TRBJ1-1
d_gene: .
CDR3aa: CASSYWELEAFF

v_gene: TRBV6-2/TRBV6-3
j_gene: TRBJ1-5
d_gene: .
CDR3aa: CASSSLTPSNQPQHF

v_gene: TRBV24-1
j_gene: TRBJ1-2
d_gene: .
CDR3aa: CATSDSSRWGYGYTF

v_gene: TRBV6-2/TRBV6-3
j_gene: TRBJ2-5
d_gene: TRBD1
CDR3aa: CASSPGTGLWETQYF

v_gene: TRBV5-1
j_gene: TRBJ1-2
d_gene: .
CDR3aa: CASSQDGAANYGYTF

v_gene: TRBV28
j_gene: TRBJ1-1
d_gene: TRBD1
CDR3aa: CASRLDRGGLAFF

v_gene: TRBV12-3/TRBV12-4
j_gene: TRBJ2-7
d_gene: .
CDR3aa: CASMNQGTYEQYF

v_gene: TRBV7-2
j_gene: TRBJ2-1
d_gene: .
CDR3aa: CASSLAQGGNEQFF

v_gene: TRBV9
j_gene: TRBJ2-7
d_gene: TRBD2
CDR3aa: CASSASGNGLYEQYF